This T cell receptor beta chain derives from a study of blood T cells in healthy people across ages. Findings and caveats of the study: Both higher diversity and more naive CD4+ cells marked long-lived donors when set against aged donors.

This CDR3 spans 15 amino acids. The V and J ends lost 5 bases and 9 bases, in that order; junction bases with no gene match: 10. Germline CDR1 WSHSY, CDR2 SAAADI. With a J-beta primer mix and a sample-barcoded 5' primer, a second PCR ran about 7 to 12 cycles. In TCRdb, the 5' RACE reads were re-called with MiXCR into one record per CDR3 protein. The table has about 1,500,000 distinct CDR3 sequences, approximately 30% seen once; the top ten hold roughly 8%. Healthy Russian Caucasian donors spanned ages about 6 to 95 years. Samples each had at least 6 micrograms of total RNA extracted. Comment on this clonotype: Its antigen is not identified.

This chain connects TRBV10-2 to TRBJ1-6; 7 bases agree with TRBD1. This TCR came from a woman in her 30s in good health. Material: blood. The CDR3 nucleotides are TGCGCCAGCAGTCTCGGACAGGAACTTGGTTCACCCCTCCACTTT. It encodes CASSLGQELGSPLHF.